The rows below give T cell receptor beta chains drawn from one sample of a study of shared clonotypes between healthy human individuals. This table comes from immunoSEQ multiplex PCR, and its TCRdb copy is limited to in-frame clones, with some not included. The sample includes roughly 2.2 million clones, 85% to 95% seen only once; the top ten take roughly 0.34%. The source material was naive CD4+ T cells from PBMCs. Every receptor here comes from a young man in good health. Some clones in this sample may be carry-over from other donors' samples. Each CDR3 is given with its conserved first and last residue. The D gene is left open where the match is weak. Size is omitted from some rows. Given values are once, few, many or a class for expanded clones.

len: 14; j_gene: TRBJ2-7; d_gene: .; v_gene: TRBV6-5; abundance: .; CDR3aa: CASSYSGAPYEQYF; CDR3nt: TGTGCCAGCAGTTACAGTGGAGCACCCTACGAGCAGTACTTC
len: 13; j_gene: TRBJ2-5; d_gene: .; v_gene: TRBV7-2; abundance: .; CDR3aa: CASSLASAETQYF; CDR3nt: TGTGCCAGCAGCTTAGCTAGCGCGGAGACCCAGTACTTC
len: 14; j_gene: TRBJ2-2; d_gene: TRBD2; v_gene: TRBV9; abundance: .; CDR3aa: CASTSGRDTGELFF; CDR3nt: TGTGCCAGCACGAGCGGGAGGGACACCGGGGAGCTGTTTTTT
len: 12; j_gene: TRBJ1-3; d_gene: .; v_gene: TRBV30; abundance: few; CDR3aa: CAWSGAGNTIYF; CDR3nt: TGTGCCTGGAGTGGGGCTGGAAACACCATATATTTT
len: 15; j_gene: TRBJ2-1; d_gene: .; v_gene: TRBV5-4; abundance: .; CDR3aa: CASSLSGSSYNEQFF; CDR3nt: TGTGCCAGCAGCTTAAGCGGAAGCTCCTACAATGAGCAGTTCTTC
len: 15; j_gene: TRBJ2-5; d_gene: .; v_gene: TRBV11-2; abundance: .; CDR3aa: CASSLDGRRQETQYF; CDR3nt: TGTGCCAGCAGCTTAGATGGCAGGAGGCAAGAGACCCAGTACTTC
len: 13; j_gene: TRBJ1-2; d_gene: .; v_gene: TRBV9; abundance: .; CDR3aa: CASSVGVFTGYTF; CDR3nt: TGTGCCAGCAGCGTAGGAGTTTTTACTGGCTACACCTTC
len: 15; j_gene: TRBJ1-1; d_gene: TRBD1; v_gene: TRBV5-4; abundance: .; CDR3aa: CASSSGTGAYTEAFF; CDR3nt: TGTGCCAGCAGCTCCGGGACAGGGGCTTACACTGAAGCTTTCTTT
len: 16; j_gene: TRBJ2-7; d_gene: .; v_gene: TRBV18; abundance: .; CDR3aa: CASSPGVAATAYEQYF; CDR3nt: TGTGCCAGCTCACCAGGGGTGGCAGCGACAGCCTACGAGCAGTACTTC
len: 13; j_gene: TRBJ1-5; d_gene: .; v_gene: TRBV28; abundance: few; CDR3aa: CASRDTSNQPQHF; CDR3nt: TGTGCCAGCAGGGACACGAGCAATCAGCCCCAGCATTTT
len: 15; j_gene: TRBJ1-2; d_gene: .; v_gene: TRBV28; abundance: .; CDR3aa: CASSLGGEGNYGYTF; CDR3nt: TGTGCCAGCAGTTTAGGGGGGGAGGGTAACTATGGCTACACCTTC
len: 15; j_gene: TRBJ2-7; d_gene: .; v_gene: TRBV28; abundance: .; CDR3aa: CASSLVAIPMGEQYF; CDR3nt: TGTGCCAGCAGTTTGGTGGCCATTCCGATGGGCGAGCAGTACTTC
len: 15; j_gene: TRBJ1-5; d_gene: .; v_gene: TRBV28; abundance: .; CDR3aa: CASSLPQHSNQPQHF; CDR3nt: TGTGCCAGCAGTTTACCTCAACATAGCAATCAGCCCCAGCATTTT
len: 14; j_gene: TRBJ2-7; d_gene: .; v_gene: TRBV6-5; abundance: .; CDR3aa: CASSYTGPAYEQYF; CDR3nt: TGTGCCAGCAGTTACACAGGGCCCGCCTACGAGCAGTACTTC
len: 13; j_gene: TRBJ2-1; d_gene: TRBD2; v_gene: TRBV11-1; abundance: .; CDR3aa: CASSLGGRHEQFF; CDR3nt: TGTGCCAGCAGCTTAGGCGGGAGGCATGAGCAGTTCTTC
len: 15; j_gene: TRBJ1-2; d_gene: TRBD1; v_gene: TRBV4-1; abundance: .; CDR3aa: CASSQGQGTNYGYTF; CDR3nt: TGCGCCAGCAGCCAAGGACAGGGAACTAACTATGGCTACACCTTC